The present entry profiles one T cell receptor beta chain with its context. This specimen comes from a study of regulatory T cells in long-lasting Graves disease. Study context: The antithyroid drugs taken by newly diagnosed Graves' patients had been used for under 3 months.

V shed 1 base, J shed 4 bases, and the junction held 7 bases outside the gene matches. The CDR3 has 16 amino acids. Germline CDR1 and CDR2: GTSNPN and SVGIG (reference sequence). The TCR beta library used iRepertoire HTBI primers with Arm-PCR amplification of CDR3. In TCRdb, the multiplex PCR reads were re-called with MiXCR into one record per CDR3 protein. The top ten clones hold approximately 22% of a sample with 350,000 to 400,000 distinct CDR3 sequences, about a sixth of them seen once. The time point denotes: newly diagnosed GD, antithyroid drugs for less than 3 months. PBMC-derived RNA was used for the TCR library. Per American Thyroid Association guidelines, Graves' disease was diagnosed.

V and J are TRBV30 and TRBJ1-6, with TRBD1 identical over 7 bases. Sequencing used peripheral blood mononuclear cells (PBMCs), obtained at new diagnosis, from a patient treated with antithyroid drugs. The origin of this receptor is a female donor with Graves disease. CDR3 residues: CAWSAAMGQYNSPLHF. The CDR3 bases are TGTGCCTGGAGTGCCGCCATGGGACAGTATAATTCACCCCTCCACTTT. The full variable domain, its missing parts supplied by reference TRBV30 and TRBJ1-6, is SQTIHQWPATLVQPVGSPLSLECTVEGTSNPNLYWYRQAAGRGLQLLFYSVGIGQISSEVPQNLSASRPQDRQFILSSKKLLLSDSGFYLCAWSAAMGQYNSPLHFGNGTRLTVT.